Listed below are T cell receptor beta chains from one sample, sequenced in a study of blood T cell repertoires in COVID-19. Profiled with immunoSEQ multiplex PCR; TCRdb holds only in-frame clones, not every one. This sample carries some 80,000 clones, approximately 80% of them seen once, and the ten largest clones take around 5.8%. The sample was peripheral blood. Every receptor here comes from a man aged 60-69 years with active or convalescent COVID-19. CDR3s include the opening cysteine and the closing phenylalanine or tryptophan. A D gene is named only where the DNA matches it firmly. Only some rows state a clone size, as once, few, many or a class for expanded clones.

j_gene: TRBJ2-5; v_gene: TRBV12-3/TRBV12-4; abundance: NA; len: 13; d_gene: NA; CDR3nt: TGTGCCAGCAGTTTCCAAACGGGTTCGACCCAGTACTTC; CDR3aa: CASSFQTGSTQYF
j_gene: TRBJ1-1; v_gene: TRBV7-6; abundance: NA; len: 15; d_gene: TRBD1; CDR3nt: TGTGCCAGCAGCGAAAGGGACAGGGGGAATACTGAAGCTTTCTTT; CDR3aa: CASSERDRGNTEAFF
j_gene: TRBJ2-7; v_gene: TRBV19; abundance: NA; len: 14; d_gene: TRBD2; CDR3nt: TGTGCCAGTAGTAGCACTAGCGGGTCCTACGAGCAGTACTTC; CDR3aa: CASSSTSGSYEQYF
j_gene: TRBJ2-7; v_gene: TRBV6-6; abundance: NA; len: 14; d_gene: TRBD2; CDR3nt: TGTGCCAGCAGGAAGACTAGCGGACTATACGAGCAGTACTTC; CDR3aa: CASRKTSGLYEQYF
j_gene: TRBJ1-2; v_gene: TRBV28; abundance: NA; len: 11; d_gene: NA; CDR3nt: TGTGCCAGCAGTTTCCCCTTCGGCTACACCTTC; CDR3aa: CASSFPFGYTF
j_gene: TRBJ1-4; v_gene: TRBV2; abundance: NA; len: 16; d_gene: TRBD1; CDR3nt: TGTGCCAGCATTGAGGGGACAGCGATCGTTAATGAAAAACTGTTTTTT; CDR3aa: CASIEGTAIVNEKLFF
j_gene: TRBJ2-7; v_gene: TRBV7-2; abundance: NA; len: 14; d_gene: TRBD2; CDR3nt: TGTGCCAGCAGCTACGGACTAGTACAGTACGAGCAGTACTTC; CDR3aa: CASSYGLVQYEQYF
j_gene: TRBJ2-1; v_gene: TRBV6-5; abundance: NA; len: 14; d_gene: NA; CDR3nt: TGTGCCAGCAGTTCTCTGAGAACCTACAATGAGCAGTTCTTC; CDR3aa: CASSSLRTYNEQFF
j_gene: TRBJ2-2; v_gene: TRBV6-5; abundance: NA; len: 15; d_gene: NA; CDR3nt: TGTGCCAGCAGTTTACTAGGTACCGGCACCGGGGAGCTGTTTTTT; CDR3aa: CASSLLGTGTGELFF
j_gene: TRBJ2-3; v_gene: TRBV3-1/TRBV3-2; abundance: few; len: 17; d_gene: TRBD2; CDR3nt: TGTGCCAGCAGCCAAGAAGTAAGGACTAGCATGTCAGATACGCAGTATTTT; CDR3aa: CASSQEVRTSMSDTQYF
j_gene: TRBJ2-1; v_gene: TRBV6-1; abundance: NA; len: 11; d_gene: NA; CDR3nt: TGTGCCAGCAGTGAACGCGGAGAGCAGTTCTTC; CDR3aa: CASSERGEQFF
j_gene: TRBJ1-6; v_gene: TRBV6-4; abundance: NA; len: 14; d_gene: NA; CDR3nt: TGTGCCAGCAGTGAAGCCCAGGGCGGTTCACCCCTCCACTTT; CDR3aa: CASSEAQGGSPLHF
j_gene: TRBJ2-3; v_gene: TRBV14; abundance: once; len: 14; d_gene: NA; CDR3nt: TGTGCCAGCAGCCTATCCGGGGGTGCAGATACGCAGTATTTT; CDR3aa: CASSLSGGADTQYF
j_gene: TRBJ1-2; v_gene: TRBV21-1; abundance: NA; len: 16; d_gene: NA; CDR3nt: TGTGCCAGCAGACGAAGGACAGGGGGCGCAGACTATGGCTACACCTTC; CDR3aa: CASRRRTGGADYGYTF
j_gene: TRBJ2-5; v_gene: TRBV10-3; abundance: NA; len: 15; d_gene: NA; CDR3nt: TGTGCCATCAGTGAGTCGGAGCGGCCCGGGGAGACCCAGTACTTC; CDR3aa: CAISESERPGETQYF
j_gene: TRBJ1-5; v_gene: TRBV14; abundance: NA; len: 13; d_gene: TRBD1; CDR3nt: TGTGCCAGCAGCCCGGGACAGGCTCAGCCCCAGCATTTT; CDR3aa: CASSPGQAQPQHF
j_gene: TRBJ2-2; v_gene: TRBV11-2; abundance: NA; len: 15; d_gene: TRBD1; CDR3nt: TGTGCCAGCAGCCGGACAGGGGATCACACCGGGGAGCTGTTTTTT; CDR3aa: CASSRTGDHTGELFF